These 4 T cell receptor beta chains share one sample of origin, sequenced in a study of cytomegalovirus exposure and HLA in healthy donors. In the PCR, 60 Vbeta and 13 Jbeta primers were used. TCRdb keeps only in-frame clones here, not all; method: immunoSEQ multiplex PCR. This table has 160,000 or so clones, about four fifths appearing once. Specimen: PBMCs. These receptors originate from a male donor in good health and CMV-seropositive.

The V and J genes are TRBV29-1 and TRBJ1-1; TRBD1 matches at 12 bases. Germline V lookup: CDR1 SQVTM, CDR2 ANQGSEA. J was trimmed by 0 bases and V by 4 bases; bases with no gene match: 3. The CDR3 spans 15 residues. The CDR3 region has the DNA TGCAGCGTTGCCCGGGACAGGGGGCTGAACACTGAAGCTTTCTTT. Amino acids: CSVARDRGLNTEAFF. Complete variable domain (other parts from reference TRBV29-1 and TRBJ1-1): SAVISQKPSRDICQRGTSLTIQCQVDSQVTMMFWYRQQPGQSLTLIATANQGSEATYESGFVIDKFPISRPNLTFSTLTVSNMSPEDSSIYLCSVARDRGLNTEAFFGQGTRLTVV.

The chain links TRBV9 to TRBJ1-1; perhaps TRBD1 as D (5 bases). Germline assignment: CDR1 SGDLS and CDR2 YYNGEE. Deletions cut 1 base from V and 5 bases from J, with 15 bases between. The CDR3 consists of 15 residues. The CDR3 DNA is TGTGCCAGCAGCGTAACCTTGCAGGGATCTACTGAAGCTTTCTTT. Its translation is CASSVTLQGSTEAFF.

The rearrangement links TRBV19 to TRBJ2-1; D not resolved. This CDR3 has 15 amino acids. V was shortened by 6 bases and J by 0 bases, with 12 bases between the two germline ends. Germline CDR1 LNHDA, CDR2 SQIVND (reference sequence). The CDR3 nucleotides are TGTGCCAGTAGCCTCGACAAGGCCTCCTACAATGAGCAGTTCTTC. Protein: CASSLDKASYNEQFF.

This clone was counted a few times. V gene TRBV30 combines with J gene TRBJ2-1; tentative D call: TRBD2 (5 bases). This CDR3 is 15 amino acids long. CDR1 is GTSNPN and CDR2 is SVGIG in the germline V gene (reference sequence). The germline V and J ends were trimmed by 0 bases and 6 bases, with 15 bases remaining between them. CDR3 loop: CAWSVRGRIANEQFF. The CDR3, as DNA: TGTGCCTGGAGTGTACGAGGGAGAATAGCCAATGAGCAGTTCTTC.